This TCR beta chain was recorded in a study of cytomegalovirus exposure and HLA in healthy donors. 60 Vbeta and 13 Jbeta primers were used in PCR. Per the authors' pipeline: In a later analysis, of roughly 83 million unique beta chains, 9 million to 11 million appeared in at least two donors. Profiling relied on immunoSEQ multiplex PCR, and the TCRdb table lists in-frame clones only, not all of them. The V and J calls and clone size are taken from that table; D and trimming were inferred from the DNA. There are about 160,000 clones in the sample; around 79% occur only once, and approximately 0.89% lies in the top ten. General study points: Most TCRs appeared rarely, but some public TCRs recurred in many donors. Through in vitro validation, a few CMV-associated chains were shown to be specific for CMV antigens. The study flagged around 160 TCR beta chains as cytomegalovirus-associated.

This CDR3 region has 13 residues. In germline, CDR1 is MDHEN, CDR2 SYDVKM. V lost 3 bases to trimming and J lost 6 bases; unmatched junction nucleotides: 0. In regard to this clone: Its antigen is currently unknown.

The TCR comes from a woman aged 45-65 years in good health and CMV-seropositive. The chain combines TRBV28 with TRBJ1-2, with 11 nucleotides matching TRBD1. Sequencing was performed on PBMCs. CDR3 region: CASSLDRGHGYTF. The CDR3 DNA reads TGTGCCAGCAGTTTGGACAGGGGGCATGGCTACACCTTC.